What follows are 18 T cell receptor beta chains derived from one specimen sequenced in a study of T cells expressing NK-cell markers. TCRdb re-called the 5' RACE reads and shows each CDR3 protein once, DNA omitted. The listing records fewer than 400,000 distinct CDR3 sequences. The specimen was blood T cells: a sorted CD56 or NKG2C T cell subset, CD4+ or CD8+ T cells, or bulk PBMC T cells (not recorded which). Receptor source: a woman in her 50s in good health.

The rearrangement joins TRBV5-6 to TRBJ2-3; the D gene TCRdb calls, TRBD1, cannot be checked with no DNA. This CDR3 has 15 amino acids. Germline V gives CDR1 SGHDT, CDR2 YYEEEE. CDR3 protein: CASSGGWRLSDTQYF.

The chain employs TRBV4-1 and TRBJ1-5; the TCRdb call, TRBD1, lacks DNA for checking. This CDR3 spans 14 amino acids. Germline CDR1 reads MGHRA; CDR2 reads YSYEKL. Here the CDR3 reads CASSPLGGQQPQHF.

V and J are TRBV12-3 or TRBV12-4 and TRBJ1-1; TCRdb lists TRBD1, though no DNA is available to test this call. This CDR3 has 13 residues. CDR3 protein: CASRHRGGTEAFF.

The chain joins TRBV20-1 to TRBJ2-6; there is no DNA to check the TCRdb D call of TRBD1. Germline lookup yields CDR1 DFQATT and CDR2 SNEGSKA (reference sequence). CDR3 length: 17 residues. CDR3 residues: CSAQGGVPGSGANVLTF.

V gene TRBV7-8 combines with J gene TRBJ2-2. Germline V gene lookup returns CDR1 SGHVS and CDR2 FQNEAQ. The CDR3 covers 12 residues. The CDR3 sequence is CASSLGWRELFF.

The J gene is TRBJ2-1, the V gene TRBV11-3; TCRdb lists TRBD2, though no DNA is available to test this call. CDR3 length: 18 amino acids. The germline CDR1 and CDR2 sequences are SGHNT and YENEEA. The CDR3 loop reads CASSPRAGTSGLYNEQFF.

The chain recombines TRBV3-1 with TRBJ2-1; lacking DNA, the TRBD2 call made by TCRdb goes unchecked. The CDR3 is made up of 14 amino acids. Germline V gene data show CDR1 as LGHDT and CDR2 as YNNKEL (reference sequence). Here the CDR3 reads CATIGTSGTNEQFF.

V is TRBV5-5 and J is TRBJ2-7; TCRdb names TRBD2, which stays unverified in the absence of DNA. The CDR3 is made up of 13 amino acids. Germline values: CDR1 SGHKS, CDR2 YYEKEE (reference sequence). CDR3 in amino acids: CASSLLEGREQYF.

The chain employs TRBV27 and TRBJ2-4. The length of the CDR3 is 17 residues. Germline V gene lookup returns CDR1 MNHEY and CDR2 SMNVEV (reference sequence). The chain's CDR3 is CASSFWPGGVAKNIQYF.

CDR3 amino acids: CASSPSGERQFF. The J gene is TRBJ2-1, the V gene TRBV4-1; checking the TCRdb D call of TRBD1 is not possible without DNA. Germline V lookup: CDR1 MGHRA, CDR2 YSYEKL. The CDR3 sequence is 12 residues long.

The rearrangement uses TRBV29-1 and TRBJ2-1. The CDR3 has 14 amino acids. Germline CDR1 SQVTM, CDR2 ANQGSEA. CDR3 amino acids: CSVELTLNFNEQFF.

The chain couples TRBV12-3 or TRBV12-4 to TRBJ1-4; absent DNA, TCRdb's TRBD1 call cannot be checked. This CDR3 is 15 amino acids long. The CDR3 spells CASTSPGAGVEKLFF.

The gene calls are TRBV12-3 or TRBV12-4 and TRBJ2-1; TCRdb selects TRBD2, and the lack of DNA leaves this call unchecked. The CDR3 is 17 residues long. This CDR3 is CASSLTPGVAGFNEQFF.

This chain connects TRBV5-1 to TRBJ1-2; TCRdb's D call, TRBD1, is unchecked because there is no DNA. The CDR3 runs to 13 residues. Germline lookup yields CDR1 SGHRS and CDR2 YFSETQ. This chain's CDR3 is CASSPDRGLGYTF. The full variable domain, completed using reference TRBV5-1 and TRBJ1-2, is KAGVTQTPRYLIKTRGQQVTLSCSPISGHRSVSWYQQTPGQGLQFLFEYFSETQRNKGNFPGRFSGRQFSNSRSEMNVSTLELGDSALYLCASSPDRGLGYTFGSGTRLTVV.

This chain links TRBV3-1 with TRBJ1-6; there is no DNA to check the TCRdb D call of TRBD1. The V gene's germline CDR1 is LGHDT and CDR2 YNNKEL (reference sequence). The CDR3 runs 13 residues. The CDR3 loop reads CASSYRGVSPLHF.

J is TRBJ1-1 and V is TRBV6-5; TCRdb's D call of TRBD1 is untestable without DNA. The length of the CDR3 is 15 residues. The germline gives CDR1 MNHEY, CDR2 SVGAGI. CDR3 sequence: CASSLRQGANTEAFF.

The V call is TRBV4-2, the J call TRBJ2-2. Looked up from germline, CDR1 is LGHNA and CDR2 is YNFKEQ. This CDR3 has 16 amino acids. CDR3: CASSQDPGTSIGELFF.

This chain uses TRBV5-1 with TRBJ2-2; TCRdb lists TRBD2, though no DNA is available to test this call. Germline values: CDR1 SGHRS, CDR2 YFSETQ. This CDR3 comprises 16 residues. CDR3 region: CASSQGASGNTGELFF.